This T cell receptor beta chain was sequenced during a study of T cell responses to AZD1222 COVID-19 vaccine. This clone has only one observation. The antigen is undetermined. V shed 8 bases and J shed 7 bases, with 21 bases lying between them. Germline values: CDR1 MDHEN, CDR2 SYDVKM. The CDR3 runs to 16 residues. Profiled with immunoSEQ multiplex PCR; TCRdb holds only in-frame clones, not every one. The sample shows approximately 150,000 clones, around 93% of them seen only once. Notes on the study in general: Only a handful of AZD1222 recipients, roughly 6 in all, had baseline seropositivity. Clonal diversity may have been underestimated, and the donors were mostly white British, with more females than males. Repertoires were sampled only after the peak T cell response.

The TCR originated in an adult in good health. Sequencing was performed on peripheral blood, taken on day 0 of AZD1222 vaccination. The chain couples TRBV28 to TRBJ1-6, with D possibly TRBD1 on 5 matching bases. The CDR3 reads CASVGHRDGVNSPLHF. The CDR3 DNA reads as TGTGCCAGCGTCGGACACCGGGACGGGGTCAATTCACCCCTCCACTTT.